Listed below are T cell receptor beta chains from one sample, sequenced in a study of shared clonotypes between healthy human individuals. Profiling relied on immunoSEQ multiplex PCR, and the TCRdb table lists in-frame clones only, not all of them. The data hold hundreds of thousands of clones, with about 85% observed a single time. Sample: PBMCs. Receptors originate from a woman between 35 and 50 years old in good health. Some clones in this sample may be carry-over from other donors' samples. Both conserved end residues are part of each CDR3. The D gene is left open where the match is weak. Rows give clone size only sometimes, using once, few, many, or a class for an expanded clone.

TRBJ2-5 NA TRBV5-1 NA CASALNQETQYF TGCGCCAGCGCCCTTAACCAAGAGACCCAGTACTTC
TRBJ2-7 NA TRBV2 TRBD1 CATTGTGGGEQYF TGTGCCACTACCGGGACAGGGGGCGGCGAGCAGTACTTC
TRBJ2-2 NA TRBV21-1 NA CASSNIQREGPAGELFF TGTGCCAGCAGCAATATCCAGCGGGAGGGCCCGGCCGGGGAGCTGTTTTTT
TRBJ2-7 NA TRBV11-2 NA CASSLARLTEQYF TGTGCCAGCAGCTTAGCGCGGCTAACCGAGCAGTACTTC
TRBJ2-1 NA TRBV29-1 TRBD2 CSVETSGSSNEQFF TGCAGCGTCGAAACTAGCGGGAGCAGCAATGAGCAGTTCTTC
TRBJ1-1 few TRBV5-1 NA CASSLFGEGTEAFF TGCGCCAGCAGCTTGTTCGGGGAAGGCACTGAAGCTTTCTTT
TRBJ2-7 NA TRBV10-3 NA CAIRGGSYEQYF TGTGCCATCAGGGGAGGCTCCTACGAGCAGTACTTC
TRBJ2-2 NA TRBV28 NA CASSLVNTGELFF TGTGCCAGCAGTTTGGTGAACACCGGGGAGCTGTTTTTT
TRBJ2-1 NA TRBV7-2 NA CASSLGLSREQFF TGTGCCAGCAGCTTGGGCCTATCCAGGGAGCAGTTCTTC
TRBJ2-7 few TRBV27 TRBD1 CASRTPGQGIYEQYF TGTGCCAGCAGGACGCCGGGACAGGGAATCTACGAGCAGTACTTC
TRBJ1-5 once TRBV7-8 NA CASSLGLTGGFSNQPQHF TGTGCCAGCAGCTTAGGGTTGACAGGTGGTTTTAGCAATCAGCCCCAGCATTTT
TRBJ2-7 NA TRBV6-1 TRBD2 CASTGLAGVFEQYF TGTGCCAGCACCGGACTAGCGGGAGTGTTCGAGCAGTACTTC
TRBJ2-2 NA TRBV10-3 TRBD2 CAISGAGGYTGELFF TGTGCCATCAGTGGAGCGGGAGGGTACACCGGGGAGCTGTTTTTT
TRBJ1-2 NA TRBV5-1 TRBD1 CASSLVGGQGAGGYTF TGCGCCAGCAGCTTGGTCGGTGGACAGGGGGCCGGTGGCTACACCTTC
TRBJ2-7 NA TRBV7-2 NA CASSLGTYRSYEQYF TGTGCCAGCAGCTTAGGGACGTATCGCTCCTACGAGCAGTACTTC
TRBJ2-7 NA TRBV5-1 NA CASSGGLGIYEQYF TGCGCCAGCAGCGGGGGCTTGGGTATCTACGAGCAGTACTTC
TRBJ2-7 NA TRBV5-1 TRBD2 CASRSLSGSPNEQYF TGCGCCAGCAGATCCCTAAGCGGGAGCCCCAACGAGCAGTACTTC
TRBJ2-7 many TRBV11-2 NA CASSSGLGLYEQYF TGTGCCAGCAGCTCAGGATTGGGGCTATACGAGCAGTACTTC
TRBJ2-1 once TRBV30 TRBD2 CAWSAESGREGLQDEQFF TGTGCCTGGAGCGCCGAAAGTGGGCGGGAGGGCCTCCAGGATGAGCAGTTCTTC
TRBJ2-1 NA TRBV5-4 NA CASSPRPGPNNEQFF TGTGCCAGCAGCCCTCGGCCCGGCCCCAACAATGAGCAGTTCTTC
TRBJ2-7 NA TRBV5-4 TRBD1 CASSYSTGESYEQYF TGTGCCAGCAGCTATTCGACAGGGGAATCCTACGAGCAGTACTTC
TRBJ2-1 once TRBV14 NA CASSQGGPYNEQFF TGTGCCAGCAGCCAAGGGGGCCCTTACAATGAGCAGTTCTTC
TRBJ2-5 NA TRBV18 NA CASSPAQETQYF TGTGCCAGCTCACCAGCCCAAGAGACCCAGTACTTC
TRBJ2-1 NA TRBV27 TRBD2 CASSLRASGIYEQFF TGTGCCAGCAGTTTAAGGGCTAGCGGGATTTATGAGCAGTTCTTC
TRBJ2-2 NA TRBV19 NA CANQRASQNTGELFF TGTGCCAATCAGCGGGCGAGCCAGAACACCGGGGAGCTGTTTTTT
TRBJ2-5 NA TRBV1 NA CTSSQDLQREVGETQYF TGCACCAGCAGCCAAGATTTGCAGCGGGAGGTTGGGGAGACCCAGTACTTC
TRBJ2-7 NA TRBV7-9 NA CASSPTTTEQYF TGTGCCAGCAGCCCCACGACGACCGAGCAGTACTTC
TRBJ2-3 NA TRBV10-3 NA CAISDPSDTQYF TGTGCCATCAGTGATCCCTCAGATACGCAGTATTTT
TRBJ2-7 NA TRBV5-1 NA CASSLYYRAEEQYF TGCGCCAGCAGCCTTTATTACAGGGCTGAAGAGCAGTACTTC
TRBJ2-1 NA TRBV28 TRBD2 CASSLASGTYNEQFF TGTGCCAGCAGTTTAGCTAGCGGGACTTACAATGAGCAGTTCTTC
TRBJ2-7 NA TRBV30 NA CAWSLGNEQYF TGTGCCTGGAGTCTGGGGAACGAGCAGTACTTC
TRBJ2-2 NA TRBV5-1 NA CASGRGTGELFF TGCGCCAGCGGGAGAGGGACCGGGGAGCTGTTTTTT
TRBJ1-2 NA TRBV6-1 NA CASRLPGHPRGYTF TGTGCCAGCAGACTACCGGGACACCCTCGGGGCTACACCTTC
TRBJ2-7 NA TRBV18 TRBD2 CASSLRVSGGIHEQYF TGTGCCAGCTCACTTCGGGTCTCGGGAGGGATCCACGAGCAGTACTTC
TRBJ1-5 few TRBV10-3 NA CATGPGPGQPQHF TGTGCCACCGGGCCGGGACCTGGTCAGCCCCAGCATTTT
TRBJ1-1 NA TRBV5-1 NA CASSLFGNTEAFF TGCGCCAGCAGCTTATTTGGGAACACTGAAGCTTTCTTT
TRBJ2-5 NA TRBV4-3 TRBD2 CASSQDRTSGRAGETQYF TGCGCCAGCAGCCAGGATAGGACTAGCGGGAGGGCCGGGGAGACCCAGTACTTC
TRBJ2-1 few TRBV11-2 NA CASSLGRENEQFF TGTGCCAGCAGCTTAGGCAGGGAGAATGAGCAGTTCTTC
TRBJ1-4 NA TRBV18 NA CASSPPGNEKLFF TGTGCCAGCTCACCACCGGGGAATGAAAAACTGTTTTTT
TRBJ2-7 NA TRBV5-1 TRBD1 CASSPNTGTGLYEQYF TGCGCCAGCAGCCCAAATACCGGGACAGGGTTATACGAGCAGTACTTC
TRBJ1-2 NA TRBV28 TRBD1 CASSYGTAYGYTF TGTGCCAGCAGTTACGGGACAGCCTATGGCTACACCTTC
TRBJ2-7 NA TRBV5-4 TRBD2 CASSPAAAGVSYEQYF TGTGCCAGCAGCCCCGCTGCGGCGGGAGTCTCCTACGAGCAGTACTTC
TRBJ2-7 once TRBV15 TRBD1 CATGRRQGAPYEQYF TGTGCCACCGGCAGGAGACAGGGCGCTCCCTACGAGCAGTACTTC
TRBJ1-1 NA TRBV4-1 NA CASSQDEATNTEAFF TGCGCCAGCAGCCAAGACGAGGCGACGAACACTGAAGCTTTCTTT
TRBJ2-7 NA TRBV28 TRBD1 CASSPSDRVVEQYF TGTGCCAGCAGTCCCTCGGACAGGGTGGTCGAGCAGTACTTC
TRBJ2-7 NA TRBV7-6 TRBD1 CASSLIPGQDAYEQYF TGTGCCAGCAGCTTAATCCCGGGACAGGACGCCTACGAGCAGTACTTC
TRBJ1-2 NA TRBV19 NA CASSMENYGYTF TGTGCCAGTAGTATGGAGAACTATGGCTACACCTTC
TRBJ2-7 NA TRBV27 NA CASTSGHEQYF TGTGCCAGTACCAGCGGGCACGAGCAGTACTTC
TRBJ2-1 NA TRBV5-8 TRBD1 CASSLVKGALNEQFF TGTGCCAGCAGCTTGGTGAAGGGGGCGCTGAATGAGCAGTTCTTC
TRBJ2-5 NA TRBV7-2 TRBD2 CASSLFASGRWEQYF TGTGCCAGCAGCTTATTTGCCAGCGGGAGGTGGGAGCAGTACTTC
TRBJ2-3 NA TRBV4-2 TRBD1 CASSQDGTGGTDTQYF TGTGCCAGCAGCCAAGATGGGACAGGGGGCACAGATACGCAGTATTTT
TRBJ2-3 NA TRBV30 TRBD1 CAWSGGGQGAAGTDTQYF TGTGCCTGGAGTGGAGGGGGACAGGGAGCCGCCGGGACAGATACGCAGTATTTT